This TCR beta chain was captured by sequencing in a study of molecular identifiers for immune sequencing clone quantification. Background on the study: In replicates, RNA from approximately 20,000 or 100,000 naive CD8 cells was split five ways, four sequenced.

This clonotype showed up many times. A CD8+CD4-CCR7+CD45RA+ gate was used to sort naive CD8 T cells. Bulk TCR libraries were made with methods that had been previously described and with listed TCR primers. TCRdb reprocessed the PCR reads via MiXCR and lists one record per CDR3 protein. The sample includes 60,000 to 70,000 distinct CDR3 sequences, around 17% of them seen just once. Per germline, CDR1 SGHVS and CDR2 FNYEAQ. J lost 5 bases, V lost 8 bases, and 7 bases had no gene match. CDR3 size: 13 residues. The V and J genes are TRBV7-6 and TRBJ2-3; 7 bases align to TRBD2. The source is a human donor in good health. Some libraries in this study had Jurkat cell RNA spiked in. What was sequenced was naive CD8+ T cells from blood, with Jurkat cell RNA spiked in. Subset here: FACS-sorted CD8+CD4-CCR7+CD45RA+ naive T cells. The CDR3 DNA follows: TGTGCCAGCTCGGCGGGGGTCGGAGATACGCAGTATTTT. Translated: CASSAGVGDTQYF.